This TCR beta chain was sequenced during a study of T cells in tumors after PD-1 blockade. Study at large: Prior checkpoint blockade, systemic immunosuppressant use, or anti-cancer therapy within 4 weeks excluded patients. Treatment was either pembrolizumab 200 mg every 3 weeks or cemiplimab 350 mg every 2 weeks.

Overall study results and limits: Blood contained approximately 43% of the tumor's TCR clonotypes.

A word on this clone: Its antigen is as yet unknown.

Repertoires were generated with immunoSEQ multiplex PCR, while TCRdb's copy carries only in-frame clones and drops some. The profile shows tens of thousands of clones, approximately 79% of them singletons. Tumor or blood genomic DNA was sequenced, with inputs of roughly 600 ng to 6,004 ng. The material was PBMCs, obtained before anti-PD-1 therapy. This TCR derives from a human donor with advanced basal cell or squamous cell carcinoma (not recorded which).

CDR3 loop: CASSETGRQPQHF. CDR3 nucleotides: TGTGCCAGCAGTGAAACCGGGCGTCAGCCCCAGCATTTT. The chain couples TRBV6-1 to TRBJ1-5, with D hard to call. This CDR3 region has 13 residues. Germline V gene data show CDR1 as MNHNS and CDR2 as SASEGT. V lost 2 bases and J 6 bases, leaving 8 bases between the germline ends.